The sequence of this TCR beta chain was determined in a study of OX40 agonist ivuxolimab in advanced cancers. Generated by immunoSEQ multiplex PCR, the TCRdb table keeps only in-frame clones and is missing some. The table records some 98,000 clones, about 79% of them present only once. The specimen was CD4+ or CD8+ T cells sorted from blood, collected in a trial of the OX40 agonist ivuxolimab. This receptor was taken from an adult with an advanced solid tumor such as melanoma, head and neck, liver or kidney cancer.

In DNA, the CDR3 is TGCAGCCCAACAGGGCCAGATACGCAGTATTTT. Translated: CSPTGPDTQYF. The chain links TRBV20-1 to TRBJ2-3, with TRBD1 as a possible D gene (6 bases). This CDR3 comprises 11 residues. Per germline, CDR1 DFQATT and CDR2 SNEGSKA (reference sequence).